These 25 T cell receptor beta chains originate from one sample sequenced in a study of cytomegalovirus exposure and HLA in healthy donors. With 60 Vbeta and 13 Jbeta primers, the PCR was carried out. The protocol was immunoSEQ multiplex PCR, while the TCRdb copy is restricted to in-frame clones and leaves out a portion. This sample yields around 150,000 clones, of which roughly 77% are seen a single time; around 4.9% belongs to the top ten. The sequenced sample consisted of PBMCs. The origin of the receptors is a male donor in good health and CMV-seronegative.

The rearrangement uses TRBV28 and TRBJ1-1; 7 bases align to TRBD1. Germline CDR1 MDHEN, CDR2 SYDVKM. The CDR3 length is 15 residues. The ends lost 2 bases at V and 6 bases at J; junction bases unmatched: 9. The CDR3 spells CASSLRDRVLAEAFF. In nucleotides, the CDR3 is TGTGCCAGCAGTTTACGCGACAGGGTGCTAGCTGAAGCTTTCTTT.

The rearrangement joins TRBV25-1 to TRBJ2-7, with TRBD2 as a possible D gene (6 bases). Germline assignment: CDR1 MGHDK and CDR2 SYGVNS. This CDR3 region has 12 residues. Trimming took 6 bases from V and 3 from J, leaving 9 bases between them. The chain's CDR3 is CASRGGRYEQYF. The CDR3, as DNA: TGTGCCAGCAGGGGGGGTCGCTACGAGCAGTACTTC.

The V gene is TRBV2, the J gene TRBJ2-7; D possibly corresponds to TRBD2 (5 bases). Germline-derived CDR1 and CDR2 are SNHLY and FYNNEI. Trimming left V 7 bases short and J 2 bases short, with 12 bases between. The CDR3 is 13 amino acids. CDR3 residues: CASKPLAPYEQYF. Written as DNA, the CDR3 is TGTGCCAGCAAGCCGCTAGCTCCCTACGAGCAGTACTTC.

The J gene is TRBJ2-1, the V gene TRBV7-3; D possibly corresponds to TRBD2 (6 bases). Germline CDR1 and CDR2: SGHTA and FQGTGA. The germline V and J ends were trimmed by 3 bases and 8 bases, with 20 bases remaining between them. The CDR3 loop spans 16 amino acids. CDR3 region: CASSFYVGGGRDEQFF. The CDR3 DNA reads as TGTGCCAGCAGCTTTTACGTGGGAGGAGGCCGGGATGAGCAGTTCTTC.

Turning to this clone: The sample carries other DNA sequences with the same CDR3. The rearrangement links TRBV2 to TRBJ1-5, with 7 bases matching TRBD1. The CDR3 has 14 amino acids. J lost 2 bases, V lost 8 bases, and 6 bases had no gene match. Germline V gene sequence: CDR1 SNHLY, CDR2 FYNNEI. In nucleotides, the CDR3 is TGTGCCAGCTCTCGACAGGGCGGCAATCAGCCCCAGCATTTT. Its protein is CASSRQGGNQPQHF. Complete variable domain (other parts from reference TRBV2 and TRBJ1-5): EPEVTQTPSHQVTQMGQEVILRCVPISNHLYFYWYRQILGQKVEFLVSFYNNEISEKSEIFDDQFSVERPDGSNFTLKIRSTKLEDSAMYFCASSRQGGNQPQHFGDGTRLSIL.

The genes are TRBV28 and TRBJ2-7; 8 bases fit TRBD2. CDR1 is MDHEN, CDR2 SYDVKM, per germline. Trimming removed 5 bases from V and 0 bases from J; junction bases left unmatched: 6. The CDR3 covers 15 residues. The CDR3 bases are TGTGCCAGCAGTCCTGGACTAGCCTCCTCCTACGAGCAGTACTTC. Amino acids: CASSPGLASSYEQYF. Full variable domain (missing parts from reference TRBV28 and TRBJ2-7): DVKVTQSSRYLVKRTGEKVFLECVQDMDHENMFWYRQDPGLGLRLIYFSYDVKMKEKGDIPEGYSVSREKKERFSLILESASTNQTSMYLCASSPGLASSYEQYFGPGTRLTVT.

This chain uses TRBV7-6 with TRBJ2-1, with 8 positions matching TRBD2. The CDR3 runs to 16 residues. V lost 2 bases to trimming and J lost 6 bases; unmatched junction nucleotides: 9. The germline CDR1 and CDR2 sequences are SGHVS and FNYEAQ. The DNA for the CDR3 is TGTGCCAGCAGCTTACGCGCTGGGACTAGTGTCAATGAGCAGTTCTTC. Its translation: CASSLRAGTSVNEQFF.

V usage is TRBV9 and J usage is TRBJ2-1; D might be TRBD2 (7 bases). The CDR3 sequence is 15 residues long. The ends were cut back, 5 bases at V and 4 bases at J, with 16 bases in the middle. CDR1 and CDR2 from the germline V gene are SGDLS and YYNGEE. The CDR3 here is CASSTRGGRYNEQFF. CDR3 DNA sequence: TGTGCCAGCAGTACAAGGGGGGGCCGATACAATGAGCAGTTCTTC.

The J gene is TRBJ2-2, the V gene TRBV4-3; 7 nucleotides agree with TRBD1. With 0 bases clipped from V and 5 bases from J, the junction kept 6 bases outside the gene matches. The CDR3 has 16 residues. CDR1 is LGHNA, CDR2 YSLEER, per germline. The CDR3 sequence: CASSQEVGRGTGELFF. CDR3 in DNA: TGCGCCAGCAGCCAAGAAGTGGGCAGGGGGACCGGGGAGCTGTTTTTT.

CDR3 in amino acids: CASSLGTTDSGNTIYF. In DNA, the CDR3 is TGTGCCAGCAGCTTAGGTACGACAGACTCTGGAAACACCATATATTTT. The chain has TRBV7-9 and TRBJ1-3; possibly TRBD1 for D (5 bases). CDR3 length: 16 amino acids. The germline V and J ends were trimmed by 1 base and 0 bases, with 10 bases remaining between them. Looked up from germline, CDR1 is SEHNR and CDR2 is FQNEAQ (reference sequence).

This chain uses TRBV7-2 with TRBJ1-1; the D gene is possibly TRBD1 (5 bases). The CDR3 consists of 13 residues. V was shortened by 4 bases and J by 7 bases, with 13 bases between the two germline ends. CDR1 and CDR2 from the germline V gene are SGHTA and FQGNSA. The CDR3: CASSSQRTLEAFF. The DNA of the CDR3 is TGTGCCAGCAGCTCACAAAGGACACTTGAAGCTTTCTTT. The whole variable domain, remainder taken from reference TRBV7-2 and TRBJ1-1, is GAGVSQSPSNKVTEKGKDVELRCDPISGHTALYWYRQSLGQGLEFLIYFQGNSAPDKSGLPSDRFSAERTGGSVSTLTIQRTQQEDSAVYLCASSSQRTLEAFFGQGTRLTVV.

This clone is a singleton in its sample. Other nucleotide sequences in the sample specify the same CDR3. The rearrangement joins TRBV7-2 to TRBJ2-7; D remains unclear. The germline CDR1 and CDR2 sequences are SGHTA and FQGNSA. CDR3 length: 15 amino acids. V was cut by 4 bases and J by 0 bases, with 13 bases left in between. The CDR3 DNA sequence: TGTGCCAGCAGCTACACCAGCGCTTCCTCCTACGAGCAGTACTTC. This codes for CASSYTSASSYEQYF.

The rearrangement joins TRBV7-6 to TRBJ2-7, with D possibly TRBD2 on 6 matching bases. The CDR3 spans 15 residues. Trimming left V 0 bases short and J 2 bases short, with 11 bases between. Per the germline V gene, CDR1 is SGHVS and CDR2 is FNYEAQ. CDR3 bases: TGTGCCAGCAGCTTAGCTAGCGGATACCCCTACGAGCAGTACTTC. It translates to CASSLASGYPYEQYF.

The chain uses TRBV7-2 and TRBJ2-5; D is unresolved. The J call is in doubt because the DNA end fits TRBJ2-7 better. CDR3 size: 12 residues. The germline V gene encodes CDR1 SGHTA and CDR2 FQGNSA. The CDR3 sequence is CASSGPGYEQYF. As DNA, the CDR3 is TGTGCCAGCAGCGGGCCCGGATACGAGCAGTACTTC.

V gene TRBV28 combines with J gene TRBJ1-5, with 8 bases aligning to TRBD1. Per germline, CDR1 MDHEN and CDR2 SYDVKM. The CDR3 has 14 amino acids. Trimming at V came to 6 bases and at J to 7 bases, leaving 8 bases not matched to a gene. The CDR3 nucleotides are TGTGCCAGCAGCCGGACAGGGTCGGGACAGCCCCAGCATTTT. Translation: CASSRTGSGQPQHF.

A single count supports this clone. A junction end diverges from the germline sequence, so it may reflect a read error. The chain carries TRBV7-9 and TRBJ2-7, with D tentatively TRBD2 (6 bases). The germline V gene has CDR1 SEHNR and CDR2 FQNEAQ (reference sequence). The CDR3 is 17 amino acids. This CDR3 is CSSSPPPRVAESYEQYF. The CDR3 DNA reads as TGTTCCAGCAGCCCCCCCCCGAGGGTAGCGGAATCCTACGAGCAGTACTTC.

V is TRBV5-6 and J is TRBJ2-3; 7 bases agree with TRBD1. The V gene's germline CDR1 is SGHDT and CDR2 YYEEEE. V gave up 2 bases and J gave up 0 bases; unmatched junction bases: 15. The CDR3 spans 19 residues. As DNA, the CDR3 is TGTGCCAGCAGCTTCGTAAGACAGGGAACATCCACTAGCACAGATACGCAGTATTTT. This translates into CASSFVRQGTSTSTDTQYF. The whole variable domain, filled in from reference TRBV5-6 and TRBJ2-3, reads DAGVTQSPTHLIKTRGQQVTLRCSPKSGHDTVSWYQQALGQGPQFIFQYYEEEERQRGNFPDRFSGHQFPNYSSELNVNALLLGDSALYLCASSFVRQGTSTSTDTQYFGPGTRLTVL.

The chain uses TRBV19 and TRBJ2-2, with TRBD1 matching over 8 bases. CDR3 length equals 14 residues. Germline V gives CDR1 LNHDA, CDR2 SQIVND (reference sequence). Losses at the gene ends were 5 bases for V and 7 bases for J; bases not matched to a gene: 6. CDR3 DNA sequence: TGTGCCAGTAGTTCAACAGGGGGTATCGGGGAGCTGTTTTTT. Translating gives CASSSTGGIGELFF.

This clone appeared once. This chain connects TRBV2 to TRBJ2-2, with D perhaps TRBD1 (6 bases). The V gene's germline CDR1 is SNHLY and CDR2 FYNNEI. Trimming shortened V by 8 bases and J by 1 base, and 8 bases separated the two germline ends. This CDR3 has 13 amino acids. CDR3 loop: CASWGQNTGELFF. As DNA, the CDR3 is TGTGCCAGCTGGGGACAGAACACCGGGGAGCTGTTTTTT.

The genes are TRBV4-1 and TRBJ2-7; 8 bases match TRBD2. V was clipped by 0 bases and J by 4 bases; unmatched bases: 5. Germline values: CDR1 MGHRA, CDR2 YSYEKL. This CDR3 region has 15 residues. The CDR3 sequence is CASSQDPAGVYEQYF. Here the CDR3 DNA reads TGCGCCAGCAGCCAAGATCCAGCGGGGGTTTACGAGCAGTACTTC.

This clone has only one observation. The V and J genes are TRBV2 and TRBJ1-5; D is perhaps TRBD1 (5 bases). Germline lookup yields CDR1 SNHLY and CDR2 FYNNEI. CDR3 length: 15 amino acids. Trimming took off 6 bases at V and 2 bases at J, with 14 bases between the two ends. CDR3 in amino acids: CASSWGRAGNQPQHF. The CDR3 nucleotides read TGTGCCAGCAGCTGGGGGAGGGCTGGCAATCAGCCCCAGCATTTT. The whole variable domain, remainder taken from reference TRBV2 and TRBJ1-5, is EPEVTQTPSHQVTQMGQEVILRCVPISNHLYFYWYRQILGQKVEFLVSFYNNEISEKSEIFDDQFSVERPDGSNFTLKIRSTKLEDSAMYFCASSWGRAGNQPQHFGDGTRLSIL.

Only a few counts were recorded for this clone. The chain combines TRBV6-4 with TRBJ2-2; 10 bases line up with TRBD2. The CDR3 is made up of 15 amino acids. Germline-derived CDR1 and CDR2 are MRHNA and SNTAGT. V lost 3 bases and J lost 3; bases outside the gene matches: 1. The CDR3, as DNA: TGTGCCAGCAGTGAAAGCGGGGGGGACACCGGGGAGCTGTTTTTT. Residues: CASSESGGDTGELFF.

The chain has TRBV7-9 and TRBJ1-5; 9 bases align to TRBD1. Trimming at V came to 5 bases and at J to 7 bases, leaving 9 bases not matched to a gene. Germline V gene lookup returns CDR1 SEHNR and CDR2 FQNEAQ (reference sequence). This CDR3 is 15 amino acids long. CDR3: CASSQAGQGYQPQHF. Written as DNA, the CDR3 is TGTGCCAGCAGCCAGGCCGGACAGGGGTACCAGCCCCAGCATTTT.

The rearrangement joins TRBV7-6 to TRBJ2-7; 7 bases agree with TRBD1. CDR1 and CDR2 (germline): SGHVS, FNYEAQ. The CDR3 runs 15 residues. The V segment lost 5 bases and the J segment 2 bases; nucleotides outside the gene matches: 9. The CDR3 protein is CASSLRDSEAYEQYF. The CDR3 DNA reads TGTGCCAGCAGCCTCCGGGACAGCGAGGCCTACGAGCAGTACTTC.

The gene calls are TRBV19 and TRBJ1-2, with 9 bases that match TRBD1. V lost 3 bases to trimming and J lost 3 bases; unmatched junction nucleotides: 8. The CDR3 is 16 residues long. The V gene's germline CDR1 is LNHDA and CDR2 SQIVND (reference sequence). CDR3: CASSITGGAVYYGYTF. In DNA form, the CDR3 reads TGTGCCAGTAGTATTACAGGGGGCGCAGTCTACTATGGCTACACCTTC. Based on the CDR3 plus reference TRBV19 and TRBJ1-2, the full variable domain is DGGITQSPKYLFRKEGQNVTLSCEQNLNHDAMYWYRQDPGQGLRLIYYSQIVNDFQKGDIAEGYSVSREKKESFPLTVTSAQKNPTAFYLCASSITGGAVYYGYTFGSGTRLTVV.